This T cell receptor beta chain was recorded in a study of neoadjuvant anti-PD-1 for oral cavity cancer. CDR1 MGHRA and CDR2 YSYEKL come from the germline V gene. V was clipped by 3 bases and J by 3 bases; unmatched bases: 6. This CDR3 comprises 16 residues. This table comes from immunoSEQ multiplex PCR, and its TCRdb copy is limited to in-frame clones, with some not included. The table records about 14,000 clones, 60% to 80% of them present only once. This clonotype was obtained from a person aged 40 to 85 with oral cavity squamous cell carcinoma. The material was PBMCs, obtained before nivolumab (anti-PD-1) treatment. The genes are TRBV4-1 and TRBJ2-2; 8 nucleotides align to TRBD2. CDR3 nucleotide sequence: TGCGCCAGCAGCCAGGGGACTAGTCTGTACACCGGGGAGCTGTTTTTT. This codes for CASSQGTSLYTGELFF.